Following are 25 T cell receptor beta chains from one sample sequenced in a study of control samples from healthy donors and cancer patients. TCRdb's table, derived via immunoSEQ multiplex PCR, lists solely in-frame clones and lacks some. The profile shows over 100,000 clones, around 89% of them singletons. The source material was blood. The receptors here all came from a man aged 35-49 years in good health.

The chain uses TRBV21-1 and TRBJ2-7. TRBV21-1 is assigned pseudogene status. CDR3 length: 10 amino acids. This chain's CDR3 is CASKPAEQYF. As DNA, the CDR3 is TGTGCCAGCAAACCGGCCGAGCAGTACTTC.

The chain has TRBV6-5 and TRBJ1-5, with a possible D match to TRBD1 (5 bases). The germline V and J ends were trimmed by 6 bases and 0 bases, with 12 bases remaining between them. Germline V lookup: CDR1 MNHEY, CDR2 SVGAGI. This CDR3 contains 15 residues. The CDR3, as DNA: TGTGCCAGCAGACCCCAGGGAGATAGCAATCAGCCCCAGCATTTT. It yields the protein CASRPQGDSNQPQHF.

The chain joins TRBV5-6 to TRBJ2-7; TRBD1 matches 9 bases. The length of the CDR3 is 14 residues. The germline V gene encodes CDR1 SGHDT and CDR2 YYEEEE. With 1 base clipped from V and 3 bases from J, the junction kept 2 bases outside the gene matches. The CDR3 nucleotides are TGTGCCAGCAGCTTGCCGGGACAGGGCTACGAGCAGTACTTC. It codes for CASSLPGQGYEQYF.

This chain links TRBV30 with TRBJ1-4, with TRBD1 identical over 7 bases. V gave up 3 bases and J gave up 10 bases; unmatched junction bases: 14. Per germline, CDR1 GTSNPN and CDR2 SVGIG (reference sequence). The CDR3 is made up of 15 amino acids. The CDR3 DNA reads TGTGCCTGGAGCCCAGATAGGGGGCTTGGCGGAAAACTGTTTTTT. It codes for CAWSPDRGLGGKLFF.

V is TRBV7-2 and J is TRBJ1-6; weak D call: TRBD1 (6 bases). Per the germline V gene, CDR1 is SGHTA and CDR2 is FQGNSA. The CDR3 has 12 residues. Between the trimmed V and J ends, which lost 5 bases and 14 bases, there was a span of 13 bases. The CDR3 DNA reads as TGTGCCAGCAGCCCCCGGGGGGGCACCCTCCACTTT. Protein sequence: CASSPRGGTLHF.

The CDR3 DNA sequence: TGTGCCTGGAGTAGCGGGACAGGGACCACTGAAGCTTTCTTT. Its translation is CAWSSGTGTTEAFF. V is TRBV30 and J is TRBJ1-1; 9 bases agree with TRBD1. CDR1 is GTSNPN, CDR2 SVGIG, per germline (reference sequence). The V gene end was trimmed by 2 bases and the J gene end by 4 bases; junction bases not matched to a gene: 5. The CDR3 is 14 amino acids.

Here the CDR3 reads CASSSHGNEQFF. CDR3 in DNA: TGCGCCAGCAGTTCACACGGCAATGAGCAGTTCTTC. The chain combines TRBV5-1 with TRBJ2-1; no reliable D call. CDR3 length: 12 residues. CDR1 and CDR2 from the germline V gene are SGHRS and YFSETQ. Between the trimmed V and J ends, which lost 5 bases and 6 bases, there was a span of 9 bases. The whole variable domain, remainder taken from reference TRBV5-1 and TRBJ2-1, is KAGVTQTPRYLIKTRGQQVTLSCSPISGHRSVSWYQQTPGQGLQFLFEYFSETQRNKGNFPGRFSGRQFSNSRSEMNVSTLELGDSALYLCASSSHGNEQFFGPGTRLTVL.

DNA for the CDR3: TGTGCCAGCAGTGGGCAAAGAAACGAGCAGTACTTC. This encodes CASSGQRNEQYF. This chain connects TRBV2 to TRBJ2-7, with D uncertain. The germline CDR1 and CDR2 sequences are SNHLY and FYNNEI. Trimming pared 4 bases from V and 5 bases from J, leaving 9 bases between. This CDR3 region has 12 residues.

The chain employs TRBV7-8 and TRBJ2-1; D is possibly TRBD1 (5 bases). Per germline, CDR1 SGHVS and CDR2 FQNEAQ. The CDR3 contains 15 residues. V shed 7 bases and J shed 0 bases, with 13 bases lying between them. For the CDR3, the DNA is TGTGCCAGCACCTTGACAGAAAGCTCCTACAATGAGCAGTTCTTC. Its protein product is CASTLTESSYNEQFF.

The CDR3 loop is CASSSRTGGEGQPQHF. The DNA for the CDR3 is TGTGCCAGCAGTTCAAGAACAGGGGGCGAAGGCCAGCCCCAGCATTTT. The gene calls are TRBV6-6 and TRBJ1-5; 9 bases are shared with TRBD1. J lost 7 bases, V lost 4 bases, and 11 bases had no gene match. Looked up from germline, CDR1 is MNHNY and CDR2 is SVGAGI (reference sequence). CDR3 length: 16 amino acids.

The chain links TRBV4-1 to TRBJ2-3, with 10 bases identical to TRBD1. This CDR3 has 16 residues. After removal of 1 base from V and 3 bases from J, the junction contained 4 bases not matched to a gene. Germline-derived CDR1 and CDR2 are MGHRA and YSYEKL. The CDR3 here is CASSQGGQGRTDTQYF. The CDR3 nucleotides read TGCGCCAGCAGCCAAGGGGGACAGGGGAGAACAGATACGCAGTATTTT.

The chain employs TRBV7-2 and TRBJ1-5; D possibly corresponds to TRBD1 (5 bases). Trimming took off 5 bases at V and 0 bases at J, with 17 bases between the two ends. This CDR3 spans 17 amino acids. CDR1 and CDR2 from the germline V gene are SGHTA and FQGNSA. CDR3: CASSGAGGRYSNQPQHF. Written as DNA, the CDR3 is TGTGCCAGCAGCGGTGCGGGGGGTAGATATAGCAATCAGCCCCAGCATTTT.

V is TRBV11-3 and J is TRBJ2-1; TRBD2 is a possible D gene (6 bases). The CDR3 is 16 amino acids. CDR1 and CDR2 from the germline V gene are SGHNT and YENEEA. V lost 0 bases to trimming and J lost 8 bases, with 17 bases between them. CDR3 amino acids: CASSLDPSTGVHEQFF. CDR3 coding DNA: TGTGCCAGCAGCTTAGATCCTAGTACGGGGGTTCATGAGCAGTTCTTC.

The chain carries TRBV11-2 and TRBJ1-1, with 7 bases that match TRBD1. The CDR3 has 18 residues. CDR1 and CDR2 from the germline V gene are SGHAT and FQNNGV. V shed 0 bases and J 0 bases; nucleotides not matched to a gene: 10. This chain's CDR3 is CASSLDRLTGAVNTEAFF. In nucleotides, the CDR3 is TGTGCCAGCAGCTTAGACAGATTAACAGGGGCCGTGAACACTGAAGCTTTCTTT. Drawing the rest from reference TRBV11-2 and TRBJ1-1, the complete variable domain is EAGVAQSPRYKIIEKRQSVAFWCNPISGHATLYWYQQILGQGPKLLIQFQNNGVVDDSQLPKDRFSAERLKGVDSTLKIQPAKLEDSAVYLCASSLDRLTGAVNTEAFFGQGTRLTVV.

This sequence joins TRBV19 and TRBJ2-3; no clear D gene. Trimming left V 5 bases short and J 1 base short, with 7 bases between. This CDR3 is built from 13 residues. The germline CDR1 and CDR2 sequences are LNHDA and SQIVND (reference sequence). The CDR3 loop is CASSWAGTDTQYF. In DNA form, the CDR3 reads TGTGCCAGTAGTTGGGCAGGCACAGATACGCAGTATTTT.

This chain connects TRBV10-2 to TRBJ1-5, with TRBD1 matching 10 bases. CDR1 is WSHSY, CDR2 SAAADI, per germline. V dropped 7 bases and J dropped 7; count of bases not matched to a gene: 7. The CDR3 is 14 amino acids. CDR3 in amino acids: CASTTTGGGQPQHF. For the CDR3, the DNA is TGCGCCAGCACTACGACAGGGGGCGGCCAGCCCCAGCATTTT.

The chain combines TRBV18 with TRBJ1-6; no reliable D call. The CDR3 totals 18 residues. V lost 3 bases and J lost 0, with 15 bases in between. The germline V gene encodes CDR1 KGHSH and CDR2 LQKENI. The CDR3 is CASSPLAFRSSYNSPLHF. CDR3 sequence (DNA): TGTGCCAGCTCACCGTTGGCATTCAGGAGCTCCTATAATTCACCCCTCCACTTT.

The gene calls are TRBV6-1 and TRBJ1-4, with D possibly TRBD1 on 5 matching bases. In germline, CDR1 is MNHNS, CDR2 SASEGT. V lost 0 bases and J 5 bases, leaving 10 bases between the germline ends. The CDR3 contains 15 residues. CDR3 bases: TGTGCCAGCAGTGAAGCAGGCCAGGGAAATGAAAAACTGTTTTTT. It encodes CASSEAGQGNEKLFF.

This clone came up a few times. CDR3 residues: CSASRTREGYTF. The DNA of the CDR3 is TGCAGTGCTAGTAGGACAAGGGAAGGCTACACCTTC. The genes are TRBV20-1 and TRBJ1-2; possible D gene TRBD1, 5 bases. V dropped 3 bases and J dropped 8 bases, with 13 bases sitting between them. Per germline, CDR1 DFQATT and CDR2 SNEGSKA (reference sequence). This CDR3 has 12 amino acids.

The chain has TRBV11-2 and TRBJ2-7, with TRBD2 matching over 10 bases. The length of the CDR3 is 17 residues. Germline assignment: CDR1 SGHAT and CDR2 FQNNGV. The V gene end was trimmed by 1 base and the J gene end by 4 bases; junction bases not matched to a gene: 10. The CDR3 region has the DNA TGTGCCAGCAGCTTAGTCGGGCAGCGGGGGGGCCTTTACGAGCAGTACTTC. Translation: CASSLVGQRGGLYEQYF.

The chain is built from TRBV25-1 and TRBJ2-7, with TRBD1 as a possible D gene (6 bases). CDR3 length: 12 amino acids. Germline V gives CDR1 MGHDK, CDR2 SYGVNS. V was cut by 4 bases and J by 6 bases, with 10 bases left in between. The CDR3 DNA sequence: TGTGCCAGCAGTGTACAGGGTCGCGAGCAGTACTTC. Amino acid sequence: CASSVQGREQYF.

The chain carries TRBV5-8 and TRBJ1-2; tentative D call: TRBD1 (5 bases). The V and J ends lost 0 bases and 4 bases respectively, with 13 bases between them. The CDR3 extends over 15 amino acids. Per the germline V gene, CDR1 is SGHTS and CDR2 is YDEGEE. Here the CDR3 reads CASSLVLGGGYGYTF. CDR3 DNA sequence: TGTGCCAGCAGCTTGGTTTTGGGGGGTGGCTATGGCTACACCTTC.

In nucleotides, the CDR3 is TGCGCCAGCAGCCACGGGACAGGAGCCCCCAATGAGCAGTTCTTC. Its protein is CASSHGTGAPNEQFF. The J gene is TRBJ2-1, the V gene TRBV5-1; 8 bases fit TRBD1. The CDR3 sequence is 15 residues long. Germline trimming cut 4 bases from V and 6 bases from J; bases unmatched to any gene: 9. Germline CDR1 is SGHRS and CDR2 is YFSETQ. The full variable domain, with the rest looked up from reference TRBV5-1 and TRBJ2-1, is KAGVTQTPRYLIKTRGQQVTLSCSPISGHRSVSWYQQTPGQGLQFLFEYFSETQRNKGNFPGRFSGRQFSNSRSEMNVSTLELGDSALYLCASSHGTGAPNEQFFGPGTRLTVL.

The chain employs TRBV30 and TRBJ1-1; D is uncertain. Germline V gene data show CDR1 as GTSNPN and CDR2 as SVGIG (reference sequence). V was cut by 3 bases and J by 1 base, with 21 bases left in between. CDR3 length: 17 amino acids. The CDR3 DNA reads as TGTGCCTGGAGGCGTAGAACAGTAGTAGGCGAGAACACTGAAGCTTTCTTT. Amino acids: CAWRRRTVVGENTEAFF.

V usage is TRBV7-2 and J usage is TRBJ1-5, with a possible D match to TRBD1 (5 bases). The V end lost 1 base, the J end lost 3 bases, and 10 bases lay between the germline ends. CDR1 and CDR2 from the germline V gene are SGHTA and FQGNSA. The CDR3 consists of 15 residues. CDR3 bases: TGTGCCAGCAGCTTAGTGGCAGGGAACAATCAGCCCCAGCATTTT. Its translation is CASSLVAGNNQPQHF.